This T cell receptor (beta chain) was observed in a study of shared clonotypes between healthy human individuals. Study-wide background: Sampling drew on donors who were a couple of women and a few men aged 18 to 49.

In the case of this clone: What it binds is not known.

Germline V lookup: CDR1 LNHNV, CDR2 YYDKDF (reference sequence). The CDR3 sequence is 14 residues long. The V end lost 3 bases, the J end lost 0 bases, and 8 bases lay between the germline ends. Adult donors, all healthy and HIV-negative, had no recent acute infections or vaccinations. Findings and limits, study-wide: When naive CD4 clonotypes were compared across a handful of donors, approximately 4.9% were shared. Naive subsets tended to show greater estimated richness than memory subsets.

Assay used: immunoSEQ multiplex PCR; TCRdb lists only in-frame clones, some missing. The sample consists of approximately 710,000 clones, 90% of them appearing once. This chain uses TRBV15 with TRBJ1-1; D might be TRBD1 (5 bases). Sequencing was done on a sample of memory CD8+ T cells from PBMCs. Subset denoted: CD45RO+ cells pooled with CCR7-negative TemRA cells. The source is a man younger than 35 in good health. Some clones in this sample may be carry-over from other donors' samples. The CDR3 loop is CATSRTEMNTEAFF. In DNA, the CDR3 is TGTGCCACCAGCAGGACAGAAATGAACACTGAAGCTTTCTTT.